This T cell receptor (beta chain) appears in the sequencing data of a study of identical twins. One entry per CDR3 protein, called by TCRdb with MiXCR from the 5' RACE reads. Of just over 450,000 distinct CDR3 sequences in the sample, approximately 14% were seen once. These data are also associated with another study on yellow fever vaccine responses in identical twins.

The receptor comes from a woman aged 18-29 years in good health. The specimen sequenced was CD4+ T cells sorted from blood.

CDR3 in amino acids: CASSPWTSGVGNEQFF. The CDR3, as DNA: TGTGCCAGCTCACCCTGGACTAGCGGGGTTGGGAATGAGCAGTTCTTC. The chain couples TRBV18 to TRBJ2-1, with 12 bases fitting TRBD2. This CDR3 has 16 residues. The germline V gene has CDR1 KGHSH and CDR2 LQKENI. With V trimmed by 3 bases and J by 7 bases, 7 bases remained unmatched.